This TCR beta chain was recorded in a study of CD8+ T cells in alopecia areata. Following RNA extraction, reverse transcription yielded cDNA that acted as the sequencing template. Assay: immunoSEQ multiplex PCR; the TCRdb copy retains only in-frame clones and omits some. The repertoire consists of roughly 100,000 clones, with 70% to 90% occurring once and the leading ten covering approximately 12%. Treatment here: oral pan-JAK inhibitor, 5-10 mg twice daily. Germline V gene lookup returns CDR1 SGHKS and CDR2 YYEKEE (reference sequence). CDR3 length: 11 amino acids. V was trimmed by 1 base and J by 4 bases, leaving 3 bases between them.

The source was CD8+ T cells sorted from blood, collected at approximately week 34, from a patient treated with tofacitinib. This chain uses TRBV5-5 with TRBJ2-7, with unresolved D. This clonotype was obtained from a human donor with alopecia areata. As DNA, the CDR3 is TGTGCCAGCAGCTTGATGTACGAGCAGTACTTC. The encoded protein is CASSLMYEQYF.